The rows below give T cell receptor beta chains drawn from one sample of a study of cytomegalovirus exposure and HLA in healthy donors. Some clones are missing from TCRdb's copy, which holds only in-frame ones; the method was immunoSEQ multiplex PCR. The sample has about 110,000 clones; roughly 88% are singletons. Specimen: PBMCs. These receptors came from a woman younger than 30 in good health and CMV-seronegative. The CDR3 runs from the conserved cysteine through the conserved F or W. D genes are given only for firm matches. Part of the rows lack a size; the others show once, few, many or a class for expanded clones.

CDR3: CASSQVPAGKPQHF
DNA: TGCGCCAGCAGCCAAGTGCCCGCGGGGAAGCCCCAGCATTTT
V: TRBV4-1
D: NA
J: TRBJ1-5
size: once

CDR3: CATQGSNYGYTF
DNA: TGTGCCACCCAGGGTTCTAACTATGGCTACACCTTC
V: TRBV10-3
D: NA
J: TRBJ1-2
size: NA

CDR3: CASSGRLRDNEKLFF
DNA: TGTGCCAGCAGCGGAAGACTGCGCGATAATGAAAAACTGTTTTTT
V: TRBV7-2
D: NA
J: TRBJ1-4
size: NA

CDR3: CASSVEAGGGTDTQYF
DNA: TGTGCCAGCAGCGTAGAGGCGGGGGGGGGCACAGATACGCAGTATTTT
V: TRBV9
D: TRBD2
J: TRBJ2-3
size: NA

CDR3: CASSVGPNMNTEAFF
DNA: TGTGCCAGCAGCGTAGGGCCGAACATGAACACTGAAGCTTTCTTT
V: TRBV9
D: NA
J: TRBJ1-1
size: NA

CDR3: CASSVDRGPPNEKLFF
DNA: TGTGCCAGTAGTGTGGACAGGGGGCCGCCTAATGAAAAACTGTTTTTT
V: TRBV19
D: TRBD1
J: TRBJ1-4
size: NA

CDR3: CASSPTQGARYGYTF
DNA: TGTGCCAGTAGTCCAACACAGGGGGCGAGGTATGGCTACACCTTC
V: TRBV19
D: TRBD1
J: TRBJ1-2
size: NA

CDR3: CASSPSGGSYEQYF
DNA: TGTGCCAGCAGTCCTAGCGGGGGCTCCTACGAGCAGTACTTC
V: TRBV9
D: TRBD2
J: TRBJ2-7
size: NA

CDR3: CASSSTITPGQGADTQYF
DNA: TGCGCCAGCAGCTCAACCATAACGCCGGGACAGGGTGCAGATACGCAGTATTTT
V: TRBV5-1
D: TRBD1
J: TRBJ2-3
size: NA

CDR3: CASSLEGTYSSPLHF
DNA: TGCGCCAGCAGCTTGGAGGGGACATACAGTTCACCCCTCCACTTT
V: TRBV5-1
D: NA
J: TRBJ1-6
size: NA

CDR3: CASCRLAGNQETQYF
DNA: TGTGCCAGCTGTAGACTAGCGGGCAACCAAGAGACCCAGTACTTC
V: TRBV6-1
D: TRBD2
J: TRBJ2-5
size: NA

CDR3: CASRRISGEPQHF
DNA: TGTGCCAGCAGACGAATTTCAGGGGAGCCCCAGCATTTT
V: TRBV28
D: NA
J: TRBJ1-5
size: NA

CDR3: CSVRRAAGELFF
DNA: TGCAGTGTGAGGAGGGCTGCCGGGGAGCTGTTTTTT
V: TRBV29-1
D: NA
J: TRBJ2-2
size: NA

CDR3: CASSAQGHDYGYTF
DNA: TGTGCCAGCAGCGCACAGGGCCATGACTATGGCTACACCTTC
V: TRBV13
D: NA
J: TRBJ1-2
size: NA

CDR3: CSYSGGTTYEQYF
DNA: TGCAGCTATAGCGGGGGGACAACCTACGAGCAGTACTTC
V: TRBV29-1
D: TRBD2
J: TRBJ2-7
size: NA

CDR3: CASSPRNPTVGYTF
DNA: TGTGCCAGCAGCCCCCGCAATCCAACGGTGGGCTACACCTTC
V: TRBV7-9
D: NA
J: TRBJ1-2
size: few

CDR3: CAWEESYNSPLHF
DNA: TGTGCCTGGGAGGAATCCTATAATTCACCCCTCCACTTT
V: TRBV30
D: NA
J: TRBJ1-6
size: NA

CDR3: CAWSFGQGALYGYTF
DNA: TGTGCCTGGAGTTTCGGACAGGGGGCCCTCTATGGCTACACCTTC
V: TRBV30
D: TRBD1
J: TRBJ1-2
size: NA

CDR3: CASSSDTPGTEAFF
DNA: TGTGCCAGCTCATCTGACACGCCCGGAACTGAAGCTTTCTTT
V: TRBV18
D: NA
J: TRBJ1-1
size: once

CDR3: CASSEGLAGGSYNEQFF
DNA: TGTGCCAGCAGTGAGGGGCTAGCGGGAGGGTCCTACAATGAGCAGTTCTTC
V: TRBV25-1
D: TRBD2
J: TRBJ2-1
size: many

CDR3: CASTPGGLSRDEQYF
DNA: TGTGCCAGCACCCCGGGGGGTCTTTCCCGTGACGAGCAGTACTTC
V: TRBV6-5
D: TRBD2
J: TRBJ2-7
size: once

CDR3: CASSVTGGRNTEAFF
DNA: TGTGCCAGCAGTGTGACGGGGGGTCGGAACACTGAAGCTTTCTTT
V: TRBV2
D: NA
J: TRBJ1-1
size: NA

CDR3: CASSLSIQETQYF
DNA: TGTGCCAGCAGCTTGTCAATCCAAGAGACCCAGTACTTC
V: TRBV11-2
D: NA
J: TRBJ2-5
size: NA

CDR3: CASSNGRWGEETQYF
DNA: TGTGCCAGCAGCAACGGAAGGTGGGGAGAAGAGACCCAGTACTTC
V: TRBV5-8
D: NA
J: TRBJ2-5
size: NA

CDR3: CASSLPGSQYEKLFF
DNA: TGTGCCAGCAGTTTACCGGGATCGCAGTATGAAAAACTGTTTTTT
V: TRBV28
D: NA
J: TRBJ1-4
size: NA

CDR3: CASSKVSQLPHEQFF
DNA: TGTGCCAGCAGCAAAGTTAGCCAGCTTCCCCATGAGCAGTTCTTC
V: TRBV21-1
D: NA
J: TRBJ2-1
size: once

CDR3: CASSRLGGNTGELFF
DNA: TGCGCCAGCAGCCGACTAGGTGGGAACACCGGGGAGCTGTTTTTT
V: TRBV5-1
D: NA
J: TRBJ2-2
size: NA

CDR3: CASSPGTSQEVREKLFF
DNA: TGTGCCAGCAGTCCCGGGACATCACAGGAGGTTAGGGAAAAACTGTTTTTT
V: TRBV25-1
D: NA
J: TRBJ1-4
size: NA

CDR3: CASSVSGQAGNGYTF
DNA: TGTGCCAGCAGCGTCTCCGGACAGGCGGGCAATGGCTACACCTTC
V: TRBV5-4
D: TRBD1
J: TRBJ1-2
size: NA

CDR3: CASSLTGGGTEAFF
DNA: TGTGCCAGTTCCTTGACGGGGGGAGGCACTGAAGCTTTCTTT
V: TRBV25-1
D: NA
J: TRBJ1-1
size: NA

CDR3: CASSGFQGAQETQYF
DNA: TGTGCCAGCAGCGGATTCCAGGGGGCCCAAGAGACCCAGTACTTC
V: TRBV5-4
D: TRBD1
J: TRBJ2-5
size: NA

CDR3: CASPAAGNTIYF
DNA: TGTGCCTCTCCTGCGGCTGGAAACACCATATATTTT
V: TRBV30
D: NA
J: TRBJ1-3
size: NA

CDR3: CASSQEGLGGVISYEQYF
DNA: TGCGCCAGCAGCCAAGAGGGGCTAGGGGGGGTGATTTCCTACGAGCAGTACTTC
V: TRBV4-1
D: NA
J: TRBJ2-7
size: NA

CDR3: CASSLGQGLTGELFF
DNA: TGTGCCAGCAGCTTAGGCCAGGGATTAACCGGGGAGCTGTTTTTT
V: TRBV11-3
D: NA
J: TRBJ2-2
size: NA

CDR3: CAWRTDGVTEQYF
DNA: TGTGCCTGGAGGACAGATGGAGTGACCGAGCAGTACTTC
V: TRBV30
D: NA
J: TRBJ2-7
size: NA

CDR3: CASSLGASYTF
DNA: TGCGCCAGCAGCTTGGGAGCTAGCTACACCTTC
V: TRBV5-1
D: NA
J: TRBJ1-2
size: NA

CDR3: CAWSTRGGGELFF
DNA: TGTGCCTGGAGTACAAGGGGCGGCGGGGAGCTGTTTTTT
V: TRBV30
D: NA
J: TRBJ2-2
size: NA

CDR3: CASKRFDSIYEQYF
DNA: TGTGCCAGCAAAAGGTTCGACTCGATCTACGAGCAGTACTTC
V: TRBV2
D: NA
J: TRBJ2-7
size: NA

CDR3: CASSPQGGVNGNTIYF
DNA: TGTGCCAGCAGCCCCCAAGGAGGGGTGAACGGAAACACCATATATTTT
V: TRBV11-2
D: NA
J: TRBJ1-3
size: NA

CDR3: CTSSQKTGNTEAFF
DNA: TGCACCAGCAGCCAGAAGACAGGCAACACTGAAGCTTTCTTT
V: TRBV1
D: NA
J: TRBJ1-1
size: NA

CDR3: CASSLTTFLGYTF
DNA: TGTGCCAGCAGCCTTACCACTTTCTTGGGCTACACCTTC
V: TRBV5-6
D: NA
J: TRBJ1-2
size: NA

CDR3: CASSPRTSDTDTQYF
DNA: TGTGCCAGCAGCCCCCGGACTAGCGACACAGATACGCAGTATTTT
V: TRBV9
D: TRBD2
J: TRBJ2-3
size: NA

CDR3: CAISDTVMNTEAFF
DNA: TGTGCCATCAGTGATACGGTCATGAACACTGAAGCTTTCTTT
V: TRBV10-3
D: NA
J: TRBJ1-1
size: NA

CDR3: CASSTRGGEYNEQFF
DNA: TGTGCCAGCAGCACGCGGGGGGGCGAATACAATGAGCAGTTCTTC
V: TRBV7-3
D: TRBD2
J: TRBJ2-1
size: NA

CDR3: CSVDRQTGFGYTF
DNA: TGCAGCGTTGACCGCCAGACAGGGTTTGGCTACACCTTC
V: TRBV29-1
D: TRBD1
J: TRBJ1-2
size: NA

CDR3: CASGAGENSNQPQHF
DNA: TGTGCCAGCGGGGCAGGTGAGAATAGCAATCAGCCCCAGCATTTT
V: TRBV6-6
D: NA
J: TRBJ1-5
size: NA

CDR3: CASSEFQGQGRLEKKYF
DNA: TGTGCCAGCAGTGAATTCCAAGGACAGGGGAGGTTAGAGAAGAAGTACTTC
V: TRBV2
D: TRBD1
J: TRBJ2-7
size: once

CDR3: CASSLEGTGVVGELFF
DNA: TGCGCCAGCAGCTTGGAGGGGACAGGGGTCGTCGGGGAGCTGTTTTTT
V: TRBV5-1
D: TRBD1
J: TRBJ2-2
size: NA

CDR3: CAWTGGAGHSPLHF
DNA: TGTGCCTGGACAGGGGGCGCGGGTCATTCACCCCTCCACTTT
V: TRBV30
D: TRBD1
J: TRBJ1-6
size: NA

CDR3: CASSHYRGDEQFF
DNA: TGTGCCAGCAGTCACTACAGGGGGGATGAGCAGTTCTTC
V: TRBV6-6
D: TRBD1
J: TRBJ2-1
size: NA